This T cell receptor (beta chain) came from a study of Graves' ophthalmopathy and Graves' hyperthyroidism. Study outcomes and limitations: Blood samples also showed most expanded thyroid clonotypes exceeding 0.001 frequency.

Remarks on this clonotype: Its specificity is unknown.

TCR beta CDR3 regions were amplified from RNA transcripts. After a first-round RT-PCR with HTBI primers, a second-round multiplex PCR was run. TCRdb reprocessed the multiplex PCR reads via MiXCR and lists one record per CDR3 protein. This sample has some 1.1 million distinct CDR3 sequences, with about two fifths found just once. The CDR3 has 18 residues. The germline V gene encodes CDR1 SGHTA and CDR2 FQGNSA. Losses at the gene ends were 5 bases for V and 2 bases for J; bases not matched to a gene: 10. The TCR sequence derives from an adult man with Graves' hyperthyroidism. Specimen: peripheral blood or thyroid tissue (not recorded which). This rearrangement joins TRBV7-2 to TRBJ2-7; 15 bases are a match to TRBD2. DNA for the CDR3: TGTGCCAGCAGCCTTGAATCCTGGACTAGCGGGAGGGCCTACGAGCAGTACTTC. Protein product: CASSLESWTSGRAYEQYF.